This is a list of T cell receptor beta chains from one sample in a study of human T cells and chemical hapten exposure. TCRdb independently ran MiXCR on the RACE reads; one entry per CDR3 protein. The sample has 200,000 to 300,000 distinct CDR3 sequences; roughly 8.9% are singletons. The sample consisted of whole blood, taken in connection with sensitization to the hapten diphenylcyclopropenone (DPC). These receptors all stem from a woman in her thirties or forties with alopecia areata. Some clones in this sample may be carry-over from other donors' samples. Each CDR3 is given with its conserved first and last residue.

V gene	CDR3 length	J gene	CDR3 protein
TRBV7-3	13	TRBJ2-2	CASSPLGQAELFF
TRBV7-2	14	TRBJ2-5	CASSLVRAGETQYF
TRBV7-2	16	TRBJ2-3	CASSPSTGSFTDTQYF
TRBV9	13	TRBJ2-1	CASSVGVYNEQFF
TRBV2	15	TRBJ2-1	CASSDLGQGSNEQFF
TRBV29-1	12	TRBJ2-5	CSVDAWQETQYF
TRBV28	14	TRBJ1-2	CASSRGPGGYGYTF
TRBV6-5	16	TRBJ1-1	CASSQVLTTGGTEAFF
TRBV27	18	TRBJ1-1	CASTQGPGQGKMNTEAFF
TRBV6-5	14	TRBJ2-7	CASSYSRTRGEQYF
TRBV5-6	14	TRBJ1-1	CASSPPTPGPEAFF
TRBV9	13	TRBJ2-4	CASSSSPGQIQYF
TRBV7-9	13	TRBJ2-1	CASSITSGSNPNF
TRBV10-3	15	TRBJ1-1	CAISEMAAANTEAFF
TRBV20-1	14	TRBJ2-7	CSAGTSGRNHEQYF
TRBV7-9	16	TRBJ2-1	CASSPEGQGRTSEQFF
TRBV6-5	14	TRBJ2-5	CASSYGRGKETQYF
TRBV20-1	12	TRBJ2-3	CSFRVSQITQYF
TRBV7-2	15	TRBJ1-1	CASSLIRGRETEAFF
TRBV20-1	13	TRBJ2-1	CSADPGQLNEQFF
TRBV9	14	TRBJ1-5	CASSAGGSNQPQHF
TRBV5-1	13	TRBJ2-1	CASSPGRRDEQFF
TRBV9	13	TRBJ1-5	CASSVGDNQPQHF